This passage covers 2 T cell receptor beta chains from one sample sequenced in a study of T cell repertoires in aging, cancer and after chemotherapy. Amplification of TCR beta used genomic DNA extracted from peripheral blood. A mixed TRB-A/B primer pool amplified rearranged TRB by multiplex touch-down PCR. TCRdb itself ran the multiplex PCR reads through MiXCR, one entry per CDR3 protein. This table has about 11,000 distinct CDR3 sequences, 25% to 30% appearing once. Material: blood. Receptor source: a human donor in good health.

This clonotype rates as medium-sized. The rearrangement uses TRBV29-1 and TRBJ2-1, with a weak D call TRBD2 (5 bases). V shed 6 bases and J shed 0 bases, with 12 bases lying between them. Germline values: CDR1 SQVTM, CDR2 ANQGSEA. The CDR3 contains 14 residues. The CDR3 sequence is CSVRAKRSYNEQFF. CDR3 in DNA: TGCAGCGTGCGGGCCAAACGCTCCTACAATGAGCAGTTCTTC.

The V gene is TRBV15, the J gene TRBJ2-4; tentatively, D is TRBD1 (7 bases). Trimming removed 3 bases at V and 0 bases at J, with 15 bases between. This CDR3 has 17 residues. In germline, CDR1 is LNHNV, CDR2 YYDKDF (reference sequence). CDR3 in DNA: TGTGCCACCAGCAGCGATCGACAGGGACTAGCCAAAAACATTCAGTACTTC. Its protein product is CATSSDRQGLAKNIQYF.